Below, one T cell receptor beta chain is given with its context. This sample was included in a study of CD8 T cells in Susac syndrome. Random-hexamer reverse transcription was applied to roughly 0.5 to 1 ug RNA. With immunoSEQ multiplex PCR, TCR beta CDR3 was amplified across 54 Vbeta and 13 Jbeta. TCRdb passed the immunoSEQ multiplex PCR reads through MiXCR, listing each CDR3 protein once. The data show about 430,000 distinct CDR3 sequences, approximately 85% seen once. The CDR3 is 15 residues long. In germline, CDR1 is MNHEY, CDR2 SMNVEV (reference sequence). The V and J ends lost 5 bases and 7 bases, in that order; junction bases with no gene match: 9. Patients with stable or active relapsing-remitting disease, all of them treatment-naive, made up the multiple sclerosis controls. Negative magnetic isolation gave CD8+ and CD4+ cells; FACS enriched CD8+ TEMRA.

The specimen was CD8+ T cells from PBMCs. V is TRBV27 and J is TRBJ1-5; the match to TRBD1 covers 9 bases. The sequence came from a human donor with multiple sclerosis. The CDR3 sequence is CASSLEQGAYQPQHF. In DNA form, the CDR3 reads TGTGCCAGCAGTCTAGAACAGGGGGCATACCAGCCCCAGCATTTT.